This record looks at one TCR beta chain sequence and its context. What it binds is not known. Here immunoSEQ multiplex PCR was the method, and the copy in TCRdb shows in-frame clones only, minus some. The sample has 30,000 to 35,000 clones, around 90% seen once. The data derive from a study of regulatory and conventional T cells in RAG deficiency. Trimming at V came to 0 bases and at J to 9 bases, leaving 9 bases not matched to a gene. Germline assignment: CDR1 SNHLY and CDR2 FYNNEI. CDR3 length equals 16 residues. Study outcomes and limitations: Compared with controls, unique Treg TCR beta sequences dropped about 100-fold in Omenn syndrome and CID/AS. Shorter CDR3s in all patient subsets; >85% Treg-Tconv overlap in Omenn.

These sequences were also reported in another study, on regulatory T cells. That publication notes: The PCR used 52 TRBV and 13 TRBJ primers. Skewed V and J usage and few unique V-J pairs marked patient repertoires, most in Tregs.

Sequencing input: CD8+ T cells sorted from blood. This clonotype was sampled from a human donor in good health. This chain joins TRBV2 and TRBJ2-1, with 9 bases aligning to TRBD1. The CDR3: CASSEATPDRGGEQFF. CDR3 nucleotide sequence: TGTGCCAGCAGTGAAGCAACGCCGGACAGGGGAGGTGAGCAGTTCTTC. The variable domain in full, with the rest retrieved from reference TRBV2 and TRBJ2-1, is EPEVTQTPSHQVTQMGQEVILRCVPISNHLYFYWYRQILGQKVEFLVSFYNNEISEKSEIFDDQFSVERPDGSNFTLKIRSTKLEDSAMYFCASSEATPDRGGEQFFGPGTRLTVL.